The 2 T cell receptor beta chains below come from one sample, sequenced in a study of blood T cell repertoires in COVID-19 (dated by TCRdb to about 2020). Libraries came from the immunoSEQ multiplex PCR assay. TCRdb holds this immuneACCESS table with in-frame rearrangements only. Some clones are missing; in checked studies, unresolved V genes explain under half, and the rest has no known cause. This sample holds roughly 120,000 clones; about three quarters were observed only once. Approximately 4.2% of the sample goes to the ten largest clones. The sequencing sample was made of peripheral blood. Receptors originate from a human donor in a cohort sampled during active or convalescent COVID-19.

The V call is TRBV6-2 or TRBV6-3, the J call TRBJ2-7, with TRBD1 identical over 7 bases. Germline CDR1 and CDR2: MNHEY and SVGEGT. The CDR3 spans 15 residues. J gave up 2 bases and V 5 bases, and 9 bases lay outside the gene matches. Here the CDR3 reads CASSHIPGQTYEQYF. CDR3 DNA sequence: TGTGCCAGCAGTCACATCCCGGGACAGACCTACGAGCAGTACTTC.

V usage is TRBV4-3 and J usage is TRBJ2-1; 8 nucleotides line up with TRBD2. Trimming removed 6 bases from V and 3 bases from J; junction bases left unmatched: 10. This CDR3 has 16 amino acids. Germline V CDR1 and CDR2: LGHNA, YSLEER. In DNA, the CDR3 is TGCGCCAGCAGGGGCGGGGCGGGAGGAAACTACAATGAGCAGTTCTTC. It translates to CASRGGAGGNYNEQFF.